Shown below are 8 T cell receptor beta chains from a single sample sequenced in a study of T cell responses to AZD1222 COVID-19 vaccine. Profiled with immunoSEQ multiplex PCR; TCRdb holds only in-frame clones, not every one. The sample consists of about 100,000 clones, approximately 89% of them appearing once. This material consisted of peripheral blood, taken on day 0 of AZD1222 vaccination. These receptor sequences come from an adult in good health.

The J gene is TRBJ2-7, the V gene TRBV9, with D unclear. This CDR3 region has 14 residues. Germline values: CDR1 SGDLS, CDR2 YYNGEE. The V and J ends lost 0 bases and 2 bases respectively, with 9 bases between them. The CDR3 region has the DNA TGTGCCAGCAGCGTAGGGGATAACCCCTACGAGCAGTACTTC. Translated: CASSVGDNPYEQYF.

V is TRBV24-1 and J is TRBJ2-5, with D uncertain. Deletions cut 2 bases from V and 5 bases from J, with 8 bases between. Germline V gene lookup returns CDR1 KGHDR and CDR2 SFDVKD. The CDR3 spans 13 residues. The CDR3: CATSDSSVETQYF. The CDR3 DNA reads TGTGCCACCAGTGATTCTAGTGTGGAGACCCAGTACTTC.

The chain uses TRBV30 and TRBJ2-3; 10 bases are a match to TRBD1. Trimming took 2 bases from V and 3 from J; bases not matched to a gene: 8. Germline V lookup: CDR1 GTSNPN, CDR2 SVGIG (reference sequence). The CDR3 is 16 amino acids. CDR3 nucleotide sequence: TGTGCCTGGAGTCGCGGAGGGGACAGGGGTACAGATACGCAGTATTTT. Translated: CAWSRGGDRGTDTQYF.

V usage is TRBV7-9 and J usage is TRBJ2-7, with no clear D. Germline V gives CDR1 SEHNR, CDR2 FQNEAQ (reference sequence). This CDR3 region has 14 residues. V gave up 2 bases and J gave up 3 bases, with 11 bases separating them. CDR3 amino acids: CASSLLSQNYEQYF. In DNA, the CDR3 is TGTGCCAGCAGCTTATTGTCCCAGAACTACGAGCAGTACTTC.

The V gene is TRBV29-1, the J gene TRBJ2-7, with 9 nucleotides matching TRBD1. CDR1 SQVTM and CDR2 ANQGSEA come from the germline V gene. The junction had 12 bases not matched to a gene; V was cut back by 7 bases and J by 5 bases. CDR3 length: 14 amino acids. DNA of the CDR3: TGCAGCGCGGGCCGGGACAGGGTGGGTCACGAGCAGTACTTC. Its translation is CSAGRDRVGHEQYF.

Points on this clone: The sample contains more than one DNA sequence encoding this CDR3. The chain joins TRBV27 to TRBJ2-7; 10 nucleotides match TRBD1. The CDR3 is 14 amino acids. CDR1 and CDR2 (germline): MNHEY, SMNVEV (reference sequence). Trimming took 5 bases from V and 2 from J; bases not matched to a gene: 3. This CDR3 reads CASSPGQGAYEQYF. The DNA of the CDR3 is TGTGCCAGCAGTCCCGGACAGGGGGCCTACGAGCAGTACTTC.

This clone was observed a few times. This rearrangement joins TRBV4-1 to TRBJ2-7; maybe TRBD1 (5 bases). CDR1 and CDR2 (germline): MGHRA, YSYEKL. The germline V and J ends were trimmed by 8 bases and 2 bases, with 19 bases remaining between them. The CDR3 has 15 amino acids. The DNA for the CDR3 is TGCGCCAGCGCTGATCGTGACAGCTTCGCCTACGAGCAGTACTTC. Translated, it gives CASADRDSFAYEQYF.

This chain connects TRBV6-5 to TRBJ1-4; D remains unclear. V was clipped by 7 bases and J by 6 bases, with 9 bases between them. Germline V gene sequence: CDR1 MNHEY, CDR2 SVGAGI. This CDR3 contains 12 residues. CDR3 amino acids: CASTSQHEKLFF. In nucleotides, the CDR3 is TGTGCCAGCACCAGCCAGCATGAAAAACTGTTTTTT.